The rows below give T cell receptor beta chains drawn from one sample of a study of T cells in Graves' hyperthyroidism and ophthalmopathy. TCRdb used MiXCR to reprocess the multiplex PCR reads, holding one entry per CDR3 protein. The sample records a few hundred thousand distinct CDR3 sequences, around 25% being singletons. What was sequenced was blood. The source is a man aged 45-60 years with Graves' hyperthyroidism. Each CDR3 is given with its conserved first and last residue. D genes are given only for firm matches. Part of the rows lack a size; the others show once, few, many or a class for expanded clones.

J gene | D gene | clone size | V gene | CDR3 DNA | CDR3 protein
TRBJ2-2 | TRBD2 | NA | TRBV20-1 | TGCAGTGCTCCCCCGGGGGGGGCGAACACCGGGGAGCTGTTTTTT | CSAPPGGANTGELFF
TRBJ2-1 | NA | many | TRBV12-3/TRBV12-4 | TGTGCCAGCAATATCGGGTCCTACAATGAGCAGTTCTTC | CASNIGSYNEQFF
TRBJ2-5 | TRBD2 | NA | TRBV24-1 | TGTGCCACCAGCCCAGGACTAGCGGGAGGAGAGACCCAGTACTTC | CATSPGLAGGETQYF
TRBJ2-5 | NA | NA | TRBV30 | TGTGCCTGGAGTGTAACCGGGTATGGGACCCAGTACTTC | CAWSVTGYGTQYF
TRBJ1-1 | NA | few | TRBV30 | TGTGCCTGGAGCCGACTCAACACTGAAGCTTTCTTT | CAWSRLNTEAFF
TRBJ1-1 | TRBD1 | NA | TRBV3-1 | TGTGCCAGCAGCCAAGTCAACAGGGGGCCGGGGAACACTGAAGCTTTCTTT | CASSQVNRGPGNTEAFF
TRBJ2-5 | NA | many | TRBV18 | TGTGCCAGCTCGCTTTCGGGAATCAAAGAGACCCAGTACTTC | CASSLSGIKETQYF
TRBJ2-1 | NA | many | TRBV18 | TGTGCCAGCTCACCCGGTAGCGAATCCTACAATGAGCAGTTCTTC | CASSPGSESYNEQFF
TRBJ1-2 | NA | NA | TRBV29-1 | TGCAGCGCCCAAAGGCAGTCCTATGGCTACACCTTC | CSAQRQSYGYTF
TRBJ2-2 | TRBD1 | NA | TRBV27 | TGTGCCAGCCGCAGGGGGCAGGGGACCGGGGAGCTGTTTTTT | CASRRGQGTGELFF
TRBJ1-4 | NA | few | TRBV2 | TGTGCCAGCAGTGAAGCGCGGAAGGATGGGGATAATGAAAAACTGTTTTTT | CASSEARKDGDNEKLFF
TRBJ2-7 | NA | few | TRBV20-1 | TGCAGTGCTGAGGGACGGAACGAGCAGTACTTC | CSAEGRNEQYF
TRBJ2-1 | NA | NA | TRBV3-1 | TGTGCCAGCAGCCAGACTCCGGGTGAGCAGTTCTTC | CASSQTPGEQFF
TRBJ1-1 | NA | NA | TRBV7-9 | TGTGCCAGCAGCTGGGTACAGGTGAACACTGAAGCTTTCTTT | CASSWVQVNTEAFF
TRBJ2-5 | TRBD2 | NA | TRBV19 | TGTGCCAGTAGTATGGGACTAGCGGGAAGAGCGTACCAAGAGACCCAGTACTTC | CASSMGLAGRAYQETQYF
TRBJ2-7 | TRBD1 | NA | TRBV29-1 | TGCAGCGCTCGACAGGGGACCTACGAGCAGTACTTC | CSARQGTYEQYF
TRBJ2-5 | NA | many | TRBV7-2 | TGTGCCAGCAGCTTAGGGGTACAAGAGACCCAGTACTTC | CASSLGVQETQYF
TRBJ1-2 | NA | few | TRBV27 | TGTGCCAGCAGGGAGGAGCCCTATGGCTACACCTTC | CASREEPYGYTF
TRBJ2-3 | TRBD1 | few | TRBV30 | TGTGCCTGGGGGACAGGGAGGAGAGATACGCAGTATTTT | CAWGTGRRDTQYF
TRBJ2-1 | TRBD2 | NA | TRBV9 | TGTGCCAGCAGCCCCAAAGCGGGAGTTCTCAATGAGCAGTTCTTC | CASSPKAGVLNEQFF
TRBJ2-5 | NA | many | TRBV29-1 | TGCAGCTGTGACAGGATGGGTAAAGGAGAGACCCAGTACTTC | CSCDRMGKGETQYF
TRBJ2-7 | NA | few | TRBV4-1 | TGCGCCAGCAGCCACCAAGATGGCGAGCAGTACTTC | CASSHQDGEQYF
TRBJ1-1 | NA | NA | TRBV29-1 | TGCAGCGTGGCTTGGGAGGAAGCTGAAGCTTTCTTT | CSVAWEEAEAFF
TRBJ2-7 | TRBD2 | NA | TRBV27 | TGTGCCAGCATGGGACTAGCGGGAGGGTATCCCATCTACGAGCAGTACTTC | CASMGLAGGYPIYEQYF
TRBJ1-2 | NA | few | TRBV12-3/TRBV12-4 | TGTGCCAGCAGTTTTGGGATTTTAGGAAACTATGGCTACACCTTC | CASSFGILGNYGYTF
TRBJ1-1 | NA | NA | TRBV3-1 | TGTGCCAGCAGCCAAAACCCCCCGTATAATGAAGCTTTCTTT | CASSQNPPYNEAFF
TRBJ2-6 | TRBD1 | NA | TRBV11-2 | TGTGCCAGCAGCTTAGCCGACAGGGGATACTCTGGGGCCAACGTCCTGACTTTC | CASSLADRGYSGANVLTF
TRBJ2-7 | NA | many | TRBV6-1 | TGTGCCAGCAGGGGACCTTCATCCTACGAGCAGTACTTC | CASRGPSSYEQYF
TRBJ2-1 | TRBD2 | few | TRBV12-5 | TGTGCTAGTGGTGCCCGGGGAGCGGGAGCTTCCTACAATGAGCAGTTCTTC | CASGARGAGASYNEQFF
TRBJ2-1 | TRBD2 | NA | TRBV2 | TGTGCCAGCAGAGACGGACTAGCGGGTTACAATGAGCAGTTCTTC | CASRDGLAGYNEQFF
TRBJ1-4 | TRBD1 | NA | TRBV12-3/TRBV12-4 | TGTGCCAGCAGTCAGGGGGCTAAACTGTTTTTT | CASSQGAKLFF
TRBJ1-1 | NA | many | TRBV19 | TGTGCCAGTAGTGGCCGGGCAAACACTGAAGCTTTCTTT | CASSGRANTEAFF
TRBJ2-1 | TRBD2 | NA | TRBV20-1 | TGCAGTGCTAGAGGCTCTAGCGGGACTTTCTACAATGAGCAGTTCTTC | CSARGSSGTFYNEQFF
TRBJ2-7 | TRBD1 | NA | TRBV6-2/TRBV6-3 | TGTGCCAGCAGCCTATTCTCCTCTCCGGGACAGATTAACTACGAGCAGTACTTC | CASSLFSSPGQINYEQYF
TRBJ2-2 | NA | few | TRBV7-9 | TGTGCCAGCAGCGTACAGGCATTTGGGAACACCGGGGAGCTGTTTTTT | CASSVQAFGNTGELFF
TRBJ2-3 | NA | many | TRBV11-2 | TGTGCCAGCAGTATCCAGGGAATTGGCACAGATACGCAGTATTTT | CASSIQGIGTDTQYF
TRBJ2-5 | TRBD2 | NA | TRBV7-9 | TGTGCCAGCGGCAGCGGGAGCGACGACCAAGAGACCCAGTACTTC | CASGSGSDDQETQYF
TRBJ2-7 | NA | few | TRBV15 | TGTGCCACCAGCGTTACAGGGTTCGAGCAGTACTTC | CATSVTGFEQYF
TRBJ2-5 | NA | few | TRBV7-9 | TGTGCCAGCAGTACCTATCAGGCGAAAGAGACCCAGTACTTC | CASSTYQAKETQYF
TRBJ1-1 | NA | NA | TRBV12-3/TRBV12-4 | TGTGCCAGCAAGCTGGGGCCGAACACTGAAGCTTTCTTT | CASKLGPNTEAFF
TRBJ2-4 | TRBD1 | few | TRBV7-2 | TGTGCCAGCAGCTTGTCAGGGGGTTGGGACATTCAGTACTTC | CASSLSGGWDIQYF
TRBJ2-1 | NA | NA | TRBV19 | TGTGCCAGTAGTGGAGCGTATGAGTATAAGCAGTTCTTC | CASSGAYEYKQFF
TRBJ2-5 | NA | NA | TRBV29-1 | TGCAGCGTTGAATCGACAGGGAGGTACCAAGAGACCCAGTACTTC | CSVESTGRYQETQYF
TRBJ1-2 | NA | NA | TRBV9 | TGTGCCAGCAGCGCGGGACCAAATGGCTACACCTTC | CASSAGPNGYTF
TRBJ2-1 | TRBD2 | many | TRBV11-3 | TGTGCCAGCAGCGGATCCGGGACTACCGCCCTCCACAGTGAGCAGTTCTTC | CASSGSGTTALHSEQFF
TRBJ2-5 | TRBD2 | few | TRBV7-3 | TGTGCCAGCAGCACACTAGCGGAAGAGACCCAGTACTTC | CASSTLAEETQYF
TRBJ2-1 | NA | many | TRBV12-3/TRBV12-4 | TGTGCCAGCAGTTTAGTTGGGAGTGAGCAGTTCTTC | CASSLVGSEQFF
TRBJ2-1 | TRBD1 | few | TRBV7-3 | TGTGCCAGCAGCTTAAGAGCCCCCGGACAGGCGGTCAATGAGCAGTTCTTC | CASSLRAPGQAVNEQFF
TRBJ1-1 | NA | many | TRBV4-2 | TGTGCCAGCAGCCAAGACCGGGCGAACCTTGGGAACACTGAAGCTTTCTTT | CASSQDRANLGNTEAFF
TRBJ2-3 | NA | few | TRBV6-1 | TGTGCCAGCAGTGCCCTGACAGGATCGGGGTTCACAGATACGCAGTATTTT | CASSALTGSGFTDTQYF
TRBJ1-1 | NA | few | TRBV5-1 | TGCGCCAGCAGCTTGACGGACCCTAGATCCGATGAAGCTTTCTTT | CASSLTDPRSDEAFF
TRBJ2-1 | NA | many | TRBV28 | TGTGCCAGCAGGAGCTCCTACAATGAGCAGTTCTTC | CASRSSYNEQFF
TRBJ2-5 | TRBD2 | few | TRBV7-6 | TGTGCCAGCAGCTTACCTAGCGGGAGTGAGACCCAGTACTTC | CASSLPSGSETQYF
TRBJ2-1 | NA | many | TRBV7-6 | TGTGCCAGCAGCTTAGCCCTAGGGGATGGTTACAATGAGCAGTTCTTC | CASSLALGDGYNEQFF